The 30 T cell receptor beta chains reported below all come from one sample, sequenced in a study of shared clonotypes between healthy human individuals. Measured with immunoSEQ multiplex PCR; TCRdb has only the in-frame clones, and not every one. Counted here are 650,000 to 800,000 clones, around 77% occurring once; the ten biggest clones make up over 1.5%. Specimen: memory CD4+ T cells sorted from blood. Subset in this sample: CD45RA-negative fraction. These receptors were collected from a woman aged 30 to 39 in good health.

The chain couples TRBV2 to TRBJ1-5; the D is unclear. This CDR3 has 10 residues. V lost 7 bases, J lost 5 bases, and 3 bases lay in between. CDR1 SNHLY and CDR2 FYNNEI come from the germline V gene. CDR3 DNA: TGTGCCAGCACATATCAGCCCCAGCATTTT. Translation: CASTYQPQHF.

V usage is TRBV2 and J usage is TRBJ2-7, with TRBD1 matching over 7 bases. Per the germline V gene, CDR1 is SNHLY and CDR2 is FYNNEI. The V gene end was trimmed by 8 bases and the J gene end by 0 bases; junction bases not matched to a gene: 4. The CDR3 has 13 amino acids. CDR3: CASPRQGSYEQYF. The CDR3 coding sequence is TGTGCCAGCCCCAGACAGGGCTCCTACGAGCAGTACTTC.

The chain links TRBV10-1 to TRBJ2-4, with a possible D match to TRBD1 (5 bases). V was pared by 4 bases and J by 7 bases, with 11 bases between. Per germline, CDR1 WNHNN and CDR2 SYGVQD (reference sequence). The CDR3 is 13 residues long. CDR3 sequence (DNA): TGCGCCAGCAGTGGCCCAGGGAATAACATTCAGTACTTC. The encoded protein is CASSGPGNNIQYF.

This clone was found a few times. The chain links TRBV2 to TRBJ2-1, with D possibly being TRBD1 (6 bases). The CDR3 spans 13 residues. Germline V lookup: CDR1 SNHLY, CDR2 FYNNEI. Trimming shortened V by 4 bases and J by 5 bases, and 9 bases separated the two germline ends. CDR3 sequence (DNA): TGTGCCAGCAGTGCGGACAGACACAATGAGCAGTTCTTC. It codes for CASSADRHNEQFF.

The chain joins TRBV6-5 to TRBJ2-5; tentatively, D is TRBD1 (6 bases). CDR1 is MNHEY, CDR2 SVGAGI, per germline. Trimming pared 8 bases from V and 11 bases from J, leaving 15 bases between. This CDR3 is 11 amino acids long. CDR3 protein: CASATNREQYF. The CDR3 nucleotides are TGTGCCAGCGCCACCAACAGGGAGCAGTACTTC.

The chain links TRBV28 to TRBJ2-1; TRBD2 matches 13 bases. In germline, CDR1 is MDHEN, CDR2 SYDVKM. This CDR3 region has 16 residues. The J segment lost 9 bases and the V segment lost 5 bases, leaving 10 bases of the junction unmatched. The CDR3 sequence is CASSRPGLAGNGEQFF. In nucleotides, the CDR3 is TGTGCCAGCAGTAGACCGGGACTAGCGGGAAATGGTGAGCAGTTCTTC.

The chain has TRBV29-1 and TRBJ1-4, with TRBD1 as a possible D gene (5 bases). The germline V and J ends were trimmed by 0 bases and 10 bases, with 15 bases remaining between them. The CDR3 sequence is 14 residues long. In germline, CDR1 is SQVTM, CDR2 ANQGSEA. CDR3 DNA sequence: TGCAGCGTTGAAGATAACGCGGGGGGACCAAAACTGTTTTTT. Amino acids: CSVEDNAGGPKLFF.

The CDR3 reads CASSFIQRTGYSNQPQHF. CDR3 DNA: TGTGCCAGCAGTTTCATCCAGAGGACTGGGTATAGCAATCAGCCCCAGCATTTT. The chain joins TRBV28 to TRBJ1-5, with D uncertain. Trimming removed 3 bases from V and 0 bases from J, with 18 bases in between. CDR3 size: 18 residues. CDR1 is MDHEN, CDR2 SYDVKM, per germline.

This chain connects TRBV10-1 to TRBJ2-6; D might be TRBD2 (5 bases). V was clipped by 4 bases and J by 0 bases, with 13 bases between them. Germline lookup yields CDR1 WNHNN and CDR2 SYGVQD (reference sequence). This CDR3 is 17 amino acids long. This CDR3 is CASSGPKDSSGANVLTF. For the CDR3, the DNA is TGCGCCAGCAGTGGACCGAAGGACTCCTCTGGGGCCAACGTCCTGACTTTC.

The chain recombines TRBV6-1 with TRBJ2-2; D possibly corresponds to TRBD2 (5 bases). Germline V lookup: CDR1 MNHNS, CDR2 SASEGT. With 10 bases removed from V and 5 bases from J, the gap between germline ends came to 14 bases. The CDR3 contains 13 residues. The CDR3 is CATSGFQTGELFF. The CDR3 DNA is TGTGCCACTTCGGGGTTTCAGACCGGGGAGCTGTTTTTT.

This rearrangement joins TRBV27 to TRBJ1-5, with D perhaps matching TRBD1 (6 bases). CDR3 length: 13 residues. The ends were cut back, 4 bases at V and 5 bases at J, with 9 bases in the middle. CDR1 is MNHEY and CDR2 is SMNVEV in the germline V gene (reference sequence). CDR3: CASSWTVDQPQHF. In DNA, the CDR3 is TGTGCCAGCAGTTGGACAGTGGATCAGCCCCAGCATTTT.

This chain uses TRBV19 with TRBJ1-5; 9 bases are shared with TRBD1. CDR1 and CDR2 from the germline V gene are LNHDA and SQIVND (reference sequence). The CDR3 has 20 residues. Losses at the gene ends were 2 bases for V and 2 bases for J; bases not matched to a gene: 16. The CDR3 here is CASSIRGQGFGLGGNQPQHF. CDR3 DNA sequence: TGTGCCAGTAGTATACGCGGACAGGGGTTTGGCCTGGGGGGCAATCAGCCCCAGCATTTT.

The chain employs TRBV19 and TRBJ2-2; unclear D gene. The CDR3 runs to 15 residues. Germline lookup yields CDR1 LNHDA and CDR2 SQIVND (reference sequence). V gave up 7 bases and J gave up 1 base, with 13 bases separating them. The DNA of the CDR3 is TGTGCCAGTATACCCCAGAGCGTGAACACCGGGGAGCTGTTTTTT. Amino acid sequence: CASIPQSVNTGELFF.

This clone was detected only once. This sequence joins TRBV5-4 and TRBJ2-3; no firm D call. Per the germline V gene, CDR1 is SGHNT and CDR2 is YYREEE (reference sequence). This CDR3 contains 14 residues. The ends were cut back, 4 bases at V and 1 base at J, with 10 bases in the middle. The CDR3 loop reads CASSANTGTDTQYF. As DNA, the CDR3 is TGTGCCAGCAGCGCGAACACAGGCACAGATACGCAGTATTTT.

The chain employs TRBV6-5 and TRBJ2-5; 11 bases agree with TRBD2. The CDR3 is 14 amino acids. V trimming: 5 bases; J trimming: 5 bases; junction bases outside the gene matches: 4. Germline V gene sequence: CDR1 MNHEY, CDR2 SVGAGI. As DNA, the CDR3 is TGTGCCAGCAGTAGACTAGCGGGACCCGAGACCCAGTACTTC. Translated: CASSRLAGPETQYF.

The chain couples TRBV4-1 to TRBJ2-1, with D perhaps matching TRBD1 (6 bases). Germline-derived CDR1 and CDR2 are MGHRA and YSYEKL. There are 15 residues in the CDR3. V lost 0 bases and J 7 bases, leaving 13 bases between the germline ends. The CDR3 here is CASSQDLHRANEQFF. The CDR3 bases are TGCGCCAGCAGCCAAGATCTCCACAGGGCAAATGAGCAGTTCTTC.

The chain employs TRBV5-1 and TRBJ2-1; 7 bases map to TRBD2. This CDR3 has 16 amino acids. Trimming at V came to 0 bases and at J to 8 bases, leaving 11 bases not matched to a gene. CDR1 and CDR2 from the germline V gene are SGHRS and YFSETQ. The CDR3 DNA follows: TGCGCCAGCAGCTTGGCCGGGGGGAGGGCTCGGCATGAGCAGTTCTTC. It specifies CASSLAGGRARHEQFF.

V gene TRBV30 combines with J gene TRBJ1-1; D gene ambiguous. V lost 5 bases and J 3 bases, leaving 16 bases between the germline ends. This CDR3 comprises 14 residues. Germline V gene data show CDR1 as GTSNPN and CDR2 as SVGIG (reference sequence). Here the CDR3 reads CAWGLPGGYTEAFF. CDR3 coding DNA: TGTGCCTGGGGGCTCCCAGGTGGCTACACTGAAGCTTTCTTT. The whole variable domain, remainder taken from reference TRBV30 and TRBJ1-1, is SQTIHQWPATLVQPVGSPLSLECTVEGTSNPNLYWYRQAAGRGLQLLFYSVGIGQISSEVPQNLSASRPQDRQFILSSKKLLLSDSGFYLCAWGLPGGYTEAFFGQGTRLTVV.

This clone was counted a single time. J is TRBJ2-3 and V is TRBV27; 8 bases are a match to TRBD2. V was clipped by 1 base and J by 0 bases; unmatched bases: 3. Germline loops: CDR1 MNHEY, CDR2 SMNVEV (reference sequence). This CDR3 has 16 residues. In nucleotides, the CDR3 is TGTGCCAGCAGTTTATACGTAGCGGGGAGCACAGATACGCAGTATTTT. Its protein product is CASSLYVAGSTDTQYF.

Note on this clone: A much larger clone differs by one base, so this may be a read error. The same CDR3 can be traced to other DNA sequences in this sample. V is TRBV4-1 and J is TRBJ1-5; D call uncertain. The CDR3 spans 14 residues. With 0 bases removed from V and 0 bases from J, the gap between germline ends came to 3 bases. The germline CDR1 and CDR2 sequences are MGHRA and YSYEKL. The CDR3 bases are TGCGCCAGCAGCCAAGATCATAGCAATCAGCCCCAGCATTTT. It codes for CASSQDHSNQPQHF.

CDR3 sequence: CASSLTGGTDTQYF. The CDR3 nucleotides are TGCGCCAGCAGCCTGACAGGGGGCACAGATACGCAGTATTTT. The chain couples TRBV4-1 to TRBJ2-3, with 8 bases that match TRBD1. Germline V CDR1 and CDR2: MGHRA, YSYEKL. V was clipped by 4 bases and J by 1 base; unmatched bases: 1. The CDR3 contains 14 residues.

V and J are TRBV7-3 and TRBJ1-1; D may be TRBD1 (6 bases). The CDR3 contains 13 residues. The germline CDR1 and CDR2 sequences are SGHTA and FQGTGA. V was pared by 5 bases and J by 5 bases, with 12 bases between. CDR3 coding DNA: TGTGCCAGCAGCCCGAACAGGGCTACTGAAGCTTTCTTT. Amino acids: CASSPNRATEAFF.

The chain uses TRBV5-1 and TRBJ2-2; D not certain. This CDR3 is 13 amino acids long. With 4 bases removed from V and 4 bases from J, the gap between germline ends came to 8 bases. Germline V gene data show CDR1 as SGHRS and CDR2 as YFSETQ. CDR3 nucleotides: TGCGCCAGCAGCATCCAGCGCACCGGGGAGCTGTTTTTT. It specifies CASSIQRTGELFF.

J is TRBJ2-3 and V is TRBV2; the D gene is possibly TRBD2 (6 bases). The ends were cut back, 5 bases at V and 3 bases at J, with 12 bases in the middle. Per the germline V gene, CDR1 is SNHLY and CDR2 is FYNNEI. This CDR3 spans 14 amino acids. This chain's CDR3 is CASSQTRLTDTQYF. Here the CDR3 DNA reads TGTGCCAGCAGTCAGACTAGATTAACAGATACGCAGTATTTT.

V and J are TRBV6-6 and TRBJ1-1; D might be TRBD1 (5 bases). CDR1 is MNHNY and CDR2 is SVGAGI in the germline V gene (reference sequence). Trimming removed 7 bases from V and 4 bases from J, with 16 bases in between. The CDR3 runs 14 residues. Written as DNA, the CDR3 is TGTGCCAGCATGCAGGGAGGAGTGGGCACTGAAGCTTTCTTT. Amino acids: CASMQGGVGTEAFF.

In this sample, this clone turned up a few times. The rearrangement joins TRBV6-4 to TRBJ2-4, with 9 bases aligning to TRBD1. The length of the CDR3 is 13 residues. The V gene end was trimmed by 11 bases and the J gene end by 7 bases; junction bases not matched to a gene: 9. Looked up from germline, CDR1 is MRHNA and CDR2 is SNTAGT. CDR3 coding DNA: TGTGCCCGCACAGGGGGCCTCTTTAACATTCAGTACTTC. It yields the protein CARTGGLFNIQYF.

The chain couples TRBV11-2 to TRBJ2-7, with D perhaps matching TRBD2 (5 bases). V lost 5 bases and J 2 bases, leaving 16 bases between the germline ends. Germline CDR1 reads SGHAT; CDR2 reads FQNNGV. The length of the CDR3 is 15 residues. This CDR3 reads CASSLSSGRTYEQYF. CDR3 in DNA: TGTGCCAGCAGCCTATCAAGCGGCCGAACCTACGAGCAGTACTTC.

The chain links TRBV11-2 to TRBJ2-6; no clear D. V shed 2 bases and J shed 2 bases, with 7 bases lying between them. This CDR3 is 15 amino acids long. Germline lookup yields CDR1 SGHAT and CDR2 FQNNGV. In DNA, the CDR3 is TGTGCCAGCAGCTTATGGGTTCCTGGGGCCAACGTCCTGACTTTC. As protein: CASSLWVPGANVLTF.

The chain links TRBV28 to TRBJ2-7, with D hard to call. With 8 bases removed from V and 3 bases from J, the gap between germline ends came to 11 bases. This CDR3 is 12 amino acids long. In germline, CDR1 is MDHEN, CDR2 SYDVKM. CDR3 nucleotide sequence: TGTGCCAGCCGGCAGATGGACTACGAGCAGTACTTC. It translates to CASRQMDYEQYF.

The J gene is TRBJ2-1, the V gene TRBV27; TRBD1 agrees at 9 bases. V trimming: 6 bases; J trimming: 12 bases; junction bases outside the gene matches: 12. CDR3 length: 14 amino acids. Germline CDR1 MNHEY, CDR2 SMNVEV (reference sequence). CDR3 amino acids: CASSENRGLRGQFF. The CDR3 DNA follows: TGTGCCAGCAGCGAAAACAGGGGGCTGAGGGGGCAGTTCTTC.